The clone carrying this TCR beta chain has a handful of counts. The antigen remains undetermined. After constant-region reverse-primer amplification, full-length variable regions underwent semi-nested PCR with Nested Universal Primer A. TCRdb redid the calling of the 5' RACE reads with MiXCR, one entry per CDR3 protein. The sample lists 9,500 to 15,000 distinct CDR3 sequences, about 51% seen once, with around 12% in the top ten. The sorted Tregs were CD4+CD25+CD127-/low cells. Study-wide results and limits: Tumor-infiltrating Treg TCR alpha and beta sequences overlapped most with tumor naive CD4+ T cells, then blood naive. Tumor memory CD4+ T cell TCR gene usage clustered with blood and lymph node memory CD4+ cells and lymph node naive CD4+ cells. The larger cohort examined one V-J beta rearrangement, not whole repertoires.

The receptor's source is a female donor with breast cancer. Sequenced sample: tumor-infiltrating Tregs sorted from the breast tumor.

DNA for the CDR3: TGCGCCAGCAGCGTCACAGATACGCAGTATTTT. Its translation is CASSVTDTQYF. The chain joins TRBV5-1 to TRBJ2-3, with unresolved D. This CDR3 comprises 11 residues. Trimming took 4 bases from V and 2 from J, leaving 2 bases between them. Germline CDR1 is SGHRS and CDR2 is YFSETQ.